The T cell receptor (beta chain) described here comes from a study of cytomegalovirus exposure and HLA in healthy donors. Germline V gene lookup returns CDR1 MNHEY and CDR2 SVGAGI. The CDR3 sequence is 14 residues long. V gave up 2 bases and J gave up 13 bases; unmatched junction bases: 4. Primers included in the PCR were 60 Vbeta and 13 Jbeta primers. Clones were read by immunoSEQ multiplex PCR, and TCRdb kept only the in-frame ones, dropping some. Among about 190,000 clones listed, roughly 83% were seen once. Findings of the study overall: TCR beta chains associated with HLA were, in a later analysis, more clonally expanded than equally common others. Cytomegalovirus status was reportedly diagnosed by the classifier with high sensitivity and specificity.

A note on this clone: The antigen is undetermined.

The sequence derives from a boy between 10 and 17 years old in good health and CMV-seronegative. Sequences were obtained from PBMCs. V gene TRBV6-5 combines with J gene TRBJ2-1, with 14 bases lining up with TRBD2. This CDR3 reads CASSYPGLAGEQFF. The CDR3 bases are TGTGCCAGCAGTTACCCGGGACTAGCGGGAGAACAGTTCTTC.